This T cell receptor (beta chain) was sequenced for a study of cytomegalovirus exposure and HLA in healthy donors. The PCR ran on 60 Vbeta and 13 Jbeta primers. Produced via immunoSEQ multiplex PCR; TCRdb's table is partial and in-frame only. The data show under 95,000 clones, approximately 75% seen once. This CDR3 spans 13 amino acids. The germline gives CDR1 SEHNR, CDR2 FQNEAQ (reference sequence). V dropped 5 bases and J dropped 5 bases, with 12 bases sitting between them. The clonotype comes from a woman in her forties in good health and CMV-seropositive. The sample was PBMCs. The gene calls are TRBV7-9 and TRBJ1-2, with D possibly TRBD1 on 6 matching bases. CDR3 loop: CASSLDRTYGYTF. The CDR3, as DNA: TGTGCCAGCAGCCTAGACAGGACGTATGGCTACACCTTC.